This passage covers 29 T cell receptor beta chains from one sample sequenced in a study of CD8+CD57+ T cells in acquired aplastic anemia. The study profiled TCR beta VDJ and CDR3 using genomic DNA as template. A single record per CDR3 protein comes from TCRdb applying MiXCR to the reads. The table records some 82,000 distinct CDR3 sequences, roughly half of them present only once. The sample consisted of sorted CD4+, CD8+, or CD8+CD57+ T cells (not recorded which) from PBMCs. The receptors shown here come from a human donor in good health, serving as a control.

The table lists this clonotype with many counts. The chain has TRBV12-3 or TRBV12-4 and TRBJ1-3; D call uncertain. This CDR3 comprises 12 residues. V lost 6 bases and J 3 bases, leaving 6 bases between the germline ends. The CDR3 sequence: CASRDGGNTIYF. The CDR3 DNA reads TGTGCCAGCAGGGACGGTGGAAACACCATATATTTT.

This clonotype was recorded a few times. The rearrangement uses TRBV25-1 and TRBJ2-3; D possibly corresponds to TRBD2 (6 bases). Trimming cost V 6 bases and J 0 bases, with 16 bases left between them. The germline V gene has CDR1 MGHDK and CDR2 SYGVNS. The CDR3 extends over 16 amino acids. CDR3 in amino acids: CASSTDPAGSTDTQYF. In nucleotides, the CDR3 is TGTGCCAGCAGCACGGACCCAGCGGGCAGCACAGATACGCAGTATTTT.

The table lists this clonotype with many counts. The J gene is TRBJ2-7, the V gene TRBV12-3 or TRBV12-4; no clear D gene. This CDR3 region has 11 residues. V was clipped by 4 bases and J by 3 bases, with 4 bases between them. CDR3 nucleotide sequence: TGTGCCAGCAGTTACAACTACGAGCAGTACTTC. Amino acids: CASSYNYEQYF.

The chain couples TRBV29-1 to TRBJ1-1, with 7 bases fitting TRBD1. The CDR3 is 13 residues long. J was trimmed by 2 bases and V by 5 bases; bases with no gene match: 5. Germline CDR1 is SQVTM and CDR2 is ANQGSEA. CDR3 bases: TGCAGCGTTACAGGGGTCGAAAACACTGAAGCTTTCTTT. It is translated as CSVTGVENTEAFF.

This clonotype has just one count. Just one base apart from a much larger clone, this may be a read error. J is TRBJ1-2 and V is TRBV6-1; TRBD1 matches at 8 bases. Germline CDR1 and CDR2: MNHNS and SASEGT. The CDR3 runs to 13 residues. Trimming took 3 bases from V and 4 from J; bases not matched to a gene: 1. The CDR3 sequence: CASSEGQVYGYTF. The CDR3 DNA reads as TGTGCCAGCAGTGAGGGACAGGTCTATGGCTACACCTTC.

The V and J genes are TRBV6-5 and TRBJ1-1; D gene ambiguous. V dropped 6 bases and J dropped 0 bases, with 11 bases sitting between them. The germline gives CDR1 MNHEY, CDR2 SVGAGI. The CDR3 contains 14 residues. The CDR3 DNA reads as TGTGCCAGCAGGTACAGAGACATGAACACTGAAGCTTTCTTT. This gives the protein CASRYRDMNTEAFF.

The chain carries TRBV25-1 and TRBJ2-7, with D unclear. V gave up 2 bases and J gave up 5 bases, with 4 bases separating them. The CDR3 loop spans 11 amino acids. CDR1 is MGHDK and CDR2 is SYGVNS in the germline V gene. The CDR3 sequence: CASSEGNEQYV. The DNA of the CDR3 is TGTGCCAGCAGTGAAGGAAACGAGCAGTACGTC.

This rearrangement joins TRBV3-1 to TRBJ2-1, with TRBD2 identical over 7 bases. Germline trimming cut 8 bases from V and 2 bases from J; bases unmatched to any gene: 12. The CDR3 totals 16 residues. CDR1 and CDR2 (germline): LGHDT, YNNKEL (reference sequence). CDR3 loop: CASEGLTSATYNEQFF. The CDR3 DNA reads as TGTGCCAGCGAGGGCCTCACTAGCGCCACCTACAATGAGCAGTTCTTC.

Ten or more counts support this clonotype. The chain employs TRBV25-1 and TRBJ2-1; D ambiguous. The CDR3 has 14 residues. Trimming pared 5 bases from V and 3 bases from J, leaving 11 bases between. Germline-derived CDR1 and CDR2 are MGHDK and SYGVNS. The CDR3 coding sequence is TGTGCCAGCAGTAGCCCGGGCGACTACAATGAGCAGTTCTTC. This sequence encodes CASSSPGDYNEQFF.

This chain connects TRBV6-1 to TRBJ2-5; 12 nucleotides align to TRBD2. This CDR3 has 17 amino acids. Germline V gives CDR1 MNHNS, CDR2 SASEGT. V lost 6 bases, J lost 7 bases, and 15 bases stayed unmatched. Here the CDR3 DNA reads TGTGCCAGCAGGTCTAGCGGGGGGGACCTAGTGCGGGGGACCCAGTACTTC. It translates to CASRSSGGDLVRGTQYF.

The chain is built from TRBV20-1 and TRBJ2-1, with 12 positions matching TRBD2. Germline CDR1 reads DFQATT; CDR2 reads SNEGSKA (reference sequence). The length of the CDR3 is 15 residues. V lost 5 bases, J lost 7 bases, and 9 bases stayed unmatched. Written as DNA, the CDR3 is TGCAGTGCTCCCGATCTAGCGGGGGGGGGAAATGAGCAGTTCTTC. Translating gives CSAPDLAGGGNEQFF.

The V call is TRBV2, the J call TRBJ2-3; maybe TRBD2 (6 bases). Germline CDR1 SNHLY, CDR2 FYNNEI. Trimming left V 6 bases short and J 4 bases short, with 14 bases between. The CDR3 totals 14 residues. The CDR3 region is CASRGLPGSDTQYF. CDR3 nucleotide sequence: TGTGCCAGCAGGGGACTCCCCGGGTCAGATACGCAGTATTTT.

This sequence joins TRBV10-2 and TRBJ2-1, with 15 bases lining up with TRBD2. CDR3 size: 14 residues. V shed 6 bases, J shed 7 bases, and the junction held 1 base outside the gene matches. The germline V gene encodes CDR1 WSHSY and CDR2 SAAADI. The CDR3 loop reads CASRGLAGGNEQFF. CDR3 nucleotides: TGCGCCAGCAGGGGACTAGCGGGGGGAAATGAGCAGTTCTTC.

This clonotype was seen a handful of times. V usage is TRBV7-9 and J usage is TRBJ2-7; D is tentatively TRBD1 or TRBD2 (6 bases each). The CDR3 covers 13 residues. From germline, CDR1 is SEHNR and CDR2 FQNEAQ (reference sequence). V was clipped by 2 bases and J by 5 bases, with 10 bases between them. The CDR3 reads CASSLIGGHEQYF. As DNA, the CDR3 is TGTGCCAGCAGCTTAATTGGGGGGCACGAGCAGTACTTC.

This clonotype was counted once. The chain joins TRBV2 to TRBJ1-2, with TRBD1 as a possible D gene (6 bases). The CDR3 consists of 13 residues. V was pared by 6 bases and J by 5 bases, with 13 bases between. Germline loops: CDR1 SNHLY, CDR2 FYNNEI. In nucleotides, the CDR3 is TGTGCCAGCAGGCAAAACACAGGGTATGGCTACACCTTC. Amino acid sequence: CASRQNTGYGYTF.

This clonotype was seen at least ten times. The chain links TRBV7-2 to TRBJ2-1; D possibly corresponds to TRBD1 (5 bases). CDR1 SGHTA and CDR2 FQGNSA come from the germline V gene. V shed 5 bases and J shed 5 bases, with 13 bases lying between them. The CDR3 length is 14 residues. The CDR3 DNA reads as TGTGCCAGCAGCCGCAGGGTTTCTCACAATGAGCAGTTCTTC. This encodes CASSRRVSHNEQFF.

As for this clonotype: Its ends do not fully match the called genes, so a read error is possible. V gene TRBV12-3 or TRBV12-4 combines with J gene TRBJ2-2; D is perhaps TRBD1 (5 bases). The length of the CDR3 is 15 residues. CDR3 protein: CASSSTGANTRELFF. The CDR3 DNA is TGTGCCAGCAGCTCAACAGGAGCCAACACCAGGGAGCTGTTTTTT.

The chain joins TRBV20-1 to TRBJ2-5; the match to TRBD2 covers 12 bases. Trimming cost V 0 bases and J 5 bases; bases outside gene matches: 7. Germline V gene data show CDR1 as DFQATT and CDR2 as SNEGSKA (reference sequence). The CDR3 consists of 16 residues. DNA for the CDR3: TGCAGTGCTAGAGATTCGCTAGCGGGGGGGCAGGAGACCCAGTACTTC. Encoded protein: CSARDSLAGGQETQYF.

A note on this clonotype: Being one base from a much bigger clone, this may be a read error. This chain connects TRBV19 to TRBJ1-1; D uncertain. Germline loops: CDR1 LNHDA, CDR2 SQIVND (reference sequence). CDR3 length: 15 residues. V lost 3 bases, J lost 2 bases, and 13 bases lay in between. The CDR3 DNA sequence: TGTGCCAGTAGTATTGTATCGGAAGTAAACACTGAAGCTTTCTTT. This encodes CASSIVSEVNTEAFF. Based on the CDR3 plus reference TRBV19 and TRBJ1-1, the full variable domain is DGGITQSPKYLFRKEGQNVTLSCEQNLNHDAMYWYRQDPGQGLRLIYYSQIVNDFQKGDIAEGYSVSREKKESFPLTVTSAQKNPTAFYLCASSIVSEVNTEAFFGQGTRLTVV.

This chain connects TRBV2 to TRBJ1-4; 11 nucleotides agree with TRBD1. CDR1 is SNHLY and CDR2 is FYNNEI in the germline V gene. Trimming removed 8 bases from V and 8 bases from J; junction bases left unmatched: 1. The CDR3 loop spans 12 amino acids. The CDR3 DNA reads as TGTGCCAGCGGGACAGGGGGAGAAAAACTGTTTTTT. Protein: CASGTGGEKLFF.

This chain uses TRBV25-1 with TRBJ1-1; TRBD1 is a possible D gene (6 bases). Trimming pared 7 bases from V and 4 bases from J, leaving 16 bases between. The CDR3 contains 14 residues. The germline V gene has CDR1 MGHDK and CDR2 SYGVNS. In DNA, the CDR3 is TGTGCCAGCATGGGGGCAGGGGAGGGCACTGAAGCTTTCTTT. This translates into CASMGAGEGTEAFF.

This clonotype was recorded many times. The chain couples TRBV10-1 to TRBJ2-5; no clear D. The CDR3 length is 14 residues. Trimming cost V 2 bases and J 0 bases, with 7 bases left between them. The germline CDR1 and CDR2 sequences are WNHNN and SYGVQD (reference sequence). The CDR3 region has the DNA TGCGCCAGCAGTGAGACAGACAACCAAGAGACCCAGTACTTC. It yields the protein CASSETDNQETQYF.

This clonotype came up many times. The chain is built from TRBV6-5 and TRBJ2-7; no firm D call. In germline, CDR1 is MNHEY, CDR2 SVGAGI. The V end lost 0 bases, the J end lost 0 bases, and 9 bases lay between the germline ends. The CDR3 has 15 amino acids. CDR3 loop: CASSYSVPNSYEQYF. In DNA form, the CDR3 reads TGTGCCAGCAGTTACTCGGTCCCGAACTCCTACGAGCAGTACTTC.

The V gene is TRBV25-1, the J gene TRBJ2-3; 15 nucleotides match TRBD2. The V gene end was trimmed by 8 bases and the J gene end by 2 bases; junction bases not matched to a gene: 5. There are 16 residues in the CDR3. Germline V CDR1 and CDR2: MGHDK, SYGVNS. CDR3 region: CASFGTSGRHTDTQYF. Written as DNA, the CDR3 is TGTGCCAGCTTCGGGACTAGCGGGAGGCACACAGATACGCAGTATTTT.

This clonotype turned up a few times. The chain recombines TRBV25-1 with TRBJ2-3; D is undetermined. The germline V gene has CDR1 MGHDK and CDR2 SYGVNS. Trimming cost V 4 bases and J 3 bases, with 5 bases left between them. This CDR3 is 12 amino acids long. The CDR3 DNA reads TGTGCCAGCAGTGGAAATACAGATACGCAGTATTTT. This translates into CASSGNTDTQYF.

In its sample, this clonotype was seen many times. The chain uses TRBV19 and TRBJ1-5, with TRBD1 identical over 11 bases. The V gene's germline CDR1 is LNHDA and CDR2 SQIVND (reference sequence). Germline trimming cut 6 bases from V and 0 bases from J; bases unmatched to any gene: 7. The CDR3 extends over 17 amino acids. CDR3 amino acids: CASRFRDRGDSNQPQHF. CDR3 coding DNA: TGTGCCAGTAGGTTCCGGGACAGGGGGGATAGCAATCAGCCCCAGCATTTT. The full variable domain, rest sourced from reference TRBV19 and TRBJ1-5, is DGGITQSPKYLFRKEGQNVTLSCEQNLNHDAMYWYRQDPGQGLRLIYYSQIVNDFQKGDIAEGYSVSREKKESFPLTVTSAQKNPTAFYLCASRFRDRGDSNQPQHFGDGTRLSIL.

This chain connects TRBV7-2 to TRBJ2-5; D is undetermined. The V gene lost 4 bases and the J gene lost 5 bases, with 5 bases spanning the gap. The CDR3 runs 11 residues. Germline CDR1 is SGHTA and CDR2 is FQGNSA. This CDR3 is CASSWLETQYF. The CDR3 DNA reads as TGTGCCAGCAGCTGGTTGGAGACCCAGTACTTC.

The chain carries TRBV25-1 and TRBJ2-1; 13 bases align to TRBD2. With V trimmed by 6 bases and J by 6 bases, 11 bases remained unmatched. Germline CDR1 is MGHDK and CDR2 is SYGVNS. The CDR3 has 17 residues. The CDR3 DNA is TGTGCCAGCAGCGCGACTAGCGGGAGGCCCGCAGGCAATGAGCAGTTCTTC. This sequence encodes CASSATSGRPAGNEQFF.

The gene calls are TRBV10-3 and TRBJ1-4; D is undetermined. This CDR3 comprises 15 residues. V was clipped by 0 bases and J by 4 bases, with 9 bases between them. CDR1 is ENHRY and CDR2 is SYGVKD in the germline V gene. CDR3: CAISESENGNEKLFF. CDR3 nucleotides: TGTGCCATCAGTGAGTCCGAGAATGGTAATGAAAAACTGTTTTTT.